This section outlines one T cell receptor (beta chain) sequence together with its context. TCRdb called the RACE reads again in MiXCR, with one record for every CDR3 protein. The sample contains under 450,000 distinct CDR3 sequences, 4.8% of which appear only once. This sample was included in a study of human T cells and chemical hapten exposure. Germline V gene lookup returns CDR1 KGHDR and CDR2 SFDVKD. The CDR3 runs 12 residues. V lost 5 bases and J lost 7, with 11 bases in between. Noted time point: patch test 1, 2 weeks after DPC sensitization. Stated treatment: therapeutic diphenylcyclopropenone sensitization with weekly scalp DPC.

The V gene is TRBV24-1, the J gene TRBJ2-7; D is unclear. The TCR comes from a woman aged 45-65 years with alopecia areata. Some clones in this sample may be carry-over from other donors' samples. The source was whole blood, collected in connection with sensitization to the hapten diphenylcyclopropenone (DPC). CDR3 nucleotides: TGTGCCACCAGTGGAAGGTCTGGGGAGCAGTACTTC. Residues: CATSGRSGEQYF.